Listed below are T cell receptor beta chains from one sample, sequenced in a study of T-cell memory formation after mild COVID-19. TCRdb processed the 5' RACE reads anew with MiXCR; each CDR3 protein has one entry. The sample has fewer than 300,000 distinct CDR3 sequences; over 15% are singletons. Sample: PBMCs or a T cell subset sorted from them (not recorded which). These receptors were obtained from a man between 18 and 29 years old who had mild COVID-19 (a few samples of this study predate the infection). Cell type and time point are not known. CDR3s include the opening cysteine and the closing phenylalanine or tryptophan.

v_call cdr3_aa
TRBV6-2/TRBV6-3 CASRTISQVLPFF
TRBV12-3/TRBV12-4 CASSSSAQETQYF
TRBV6-2/TRBV6-3 CASSYLDRSFRF
TRBV18 CASSPPGQGPNYGYTF
TRBV6-2/TRBV6-3 CASRRRLVGRETQYF
TRBV6-5 CASSFRGAYEQYF
TRBV6-5 CASQTGETQYF
TRBV18 CASSPRRALAGEQFF
TRBV20-1 CSATTGAGGEQFF
TRBV4-3 CASSQLQGVPYEQYF
TRBV7-8 CASSSGRGHNEQFF
TRBV5-1 CASRAGTSWDTDTQYF
TRBV4-3 CASSQERVTDTQYF
TRBV7-2 CASSLDTRGGRSEQFF
TRBV7-2 CASSYQRNQETQYF
TRBV12-3/TRBV12-4 CASSKGFEQFF
TRBV6-5 CASNPRSQGDEQFF
TRBV7-9 CASSLALGVLGVDGYTF
TRBV3-1 CASSQDPHRSGKEETQYF
TRBV20-1 CSARDHRGGAGELFF
TRBV12-3/TRBV12-4 CASRGQGVGVGELFF
TRBV4-3 CASSLGRGQDSPLHF
TRBV2 CASRVRSPLHF
TRBV5-1 CASSAGRTNTGELFF
TRBV4-2 CASSQGPTGSSTEAFF
TRBV7-2 CASSLLGPLHF
TRBV5-1 CASSLGNGEETQYF
TRBV5-5 CASSEGTSVETQYF
TRBV7-2 CASSFRWTGMNTEAFF
TRBV5-1 CASSFGFGYGYTF
TRBV4-1 CASSPTRAGWADTQYF
TRBV7-3 CASSPLGGATGELFF
TRBV12-3/TRBV12-4 CASSGGSYGYTF
TRBV29-1 CSARDRGYWGYTF
TRBV24-1 CATSRQGQETQYF
TRBV20-1 CSVRSNYGYTF
TRBV4-3 CASSQDIAAVLDTGELFF
TRBV20-1 CSVTGGARTEAFF
TRBV19 CASSIGLAGGLSFGGELFF
TRBV5-4 CASSPRGEIGTQYF
TRBV7-2 CASSNPSAGPRTDTQYF
TRBV5-1 CASSLVLGDYEQYF
TRBV28 CASSFNSGGETQYF
TRBV5-1 CASRPSFTYNEQFF
TRBV6-5 CASRDTGALEAFF
TRBV20-1 CSARDYLTSGGQETQYF
TRBV10-3 CAISGGAATNEKLFF
TRBV12-3/TRBV12-4 CASSYGSGAGGYTF
TRBV7-2 CASSEGQLNTEAFF
TRBV6-5 CASSYLDPWAGDTQYF
TRBV20-1 CSARVPTSGGRDEQFF
TRBV3-1 CASTPERGTGELFF
TRBV10-3 CAISVSADNYGYTF
TRBV15 CATSRDSAFQETQYF
TRBV7-6 CASSLELLANEQFF
TRBV11-2 CASSPRGYNEQYF
TRBV5-1 CASSLDGTGGTEAFF
TRBV10-3 CAISGQNTDTQYF
TRBV7-2 CASSLSTAHEQYF